This T cell receptor (beta chain) stems from a study of early T cells in non-severe SARS-CoV-2 infection (dated by TCRdb to about 2021). For context, the study as a whole: Bulk RNA from unsorted whole blood was used for TCR sequencing, so alpha and beta chains could not be paired.

This clonotype was recorded many times. The antigen this receptor binds is unknown. Per-nucleotide qualities are absent, and no much larger clonotype sits a single base away. Results the study describes overall, beyond this receptor: Matching against VDJdb was skewed toward anti-spike CD8 responses, likely underestimated virus-specific expansions, and missed private and CD4 specificities.

The library was built by means of 5' RACE. Sequencing used a NextSeq 500. The TCR library protocol attached unique molecular identifiers to individual cDNA molecules to correct for sequencing error and PCR bias. Both TCR alpha and beta chains were sequenced, and tight co-correlation was observed between alpha and beta sequence abundances in each sample. In the authors' own workflow: Decombinator V4 was used to annotate the V gene, J gene and CDR3 of the TCR sequences. Expanded TCRs were defined as changing significantly between any two time points under a Poisson model with p below 0.0001. Abundances of TCRs were expressed as counts per million after normalisation to the total number of TCRs sequenced in each sample. TRAV1-2 paired with TRAJ12, TRAJ20 or TRAJ33 defined MAIT TCRs, while TRAV10 paired with TRAJ18 defined iNKT TCRs. VDJdb, accessed 1 November 2021, was searched for CMV, EBV and SARS-CoV-2 annotated TCRs, excluding TCRs annotated for multiple antigens. TCRdb took the public reads, trimmed them with fastp at Q25, ran MiXCR for clone calling and kept in-frame beta chains. CDR3 protein sequences are deduplicated, and each keeps its most common genes and DNA. What appears here as the V and J calls and clone size reflects TCRdb's work, not the paper's. This sample is represented by around 31,000 distinct CDR3 sequences; roughly 9.7% of them were singletons. The top ten hold 12% to 15% of the sample.

V is pared back by 3 bases and J by 1 base, with 16 bases lying between the germline termini. The germline V gene (reference sequence) gives CDR1 as DFQATT and CDR2 as SNEGSKA. The CDR3 covers 16 residues, taking in both the cysteine and the phenylalanine. This entry keeps only the CDR3 DNA: 48 bases, framed from base 1. This was a case-control study nested in a cohort of healthcare workers in London, UK, who had nasopharyngeal swab PCR tests and blood samples taken every week. Healthcare workers were recruited during the week of the UK lockdown, between 23 and 31 March 2020, and followed weekly for up to about 15 weeks.

The sequence came from an adult who was a healthcare worker with PCR-confirmed SARS-CoV-2 infection or an uninfected control (not recorded which). This chain is built from TRBV20-1 and TRBJ1-5, with TRBD1 tentatively as D gene (5 bases match). The sample taken for sequencing was whole blood. The DNA sequence is given as TGCAGTGCTAGGTACACCGGGACTATGAGCAATCAGCCCCAGCATTTT. Translated, it gives CSARYTGTMSNQPQHF.